The 25 T cell receptor beta chains in this list originate from one sample, sequenced in a study of breast tumors, draining lymph nodes, adjacent tissues. MiXCR, run by TCRdb on the multiplex PCR reads, gives a single entry per CDR3 protein. The sample consists of fewer than 15,000 distinct CDR3 sequences, 47% of them appearing once. Source material: tumor-adjacent breast tissue. These receptors came from a female donor with breast cancer. Some clones in this sample may be carry-over from other donors' samples.

The J gene is TRBJ2-3, the V gene TRBV7-8; D possibly corresponds to TRBD1 (6 bases). The CDR3 is 15 residues long. Germline CDR1 and CDR2: SGHVS and FQNEAQ. V was trimmed by 2 bases and J by 2 bases, leaving 11 bases between them. CDR3 protein: CASSLQGRPTDTQYF. In DNA, the CDR3 is TGTGCCAGCAGCTTACAGGGGCGTCCCACAGATACGCAGTATTTT.

In its sample, this clonotype was seen a few times. A much larger clone is a single base away; this may be a read error. The chain recombines TRBV11-2 with TRBJ1-6; 7 nucleotides agree with TRBD1. The CDR3 is 18 residues long. The junction had 16 bases not matched to a gene; V was cut back by 1 base and J by 10 bases. Germline V lookup: CDR1 SGHAT, CDR2 FQNNGV. As DNA, the CDR3 is TGTGCCAGCAGCTTAGTAGGGACAGCGTCGCCCCGGGGATCACCCCTCCACTTT. Translating it yields CASSLVGTASPRGSPLHF.

The chain joins TRBV6-6 to TRBJ2-7; 8 bases are a match to TRBD2. CDR3 length equals 13 residues. The V and J ends lost 7 bases and 1 base, in that order; junction bases with no gene match: 3. Germline V gene sequence: CDR1 MNHNY, CDR2 SVGAGI (reference sequence). As DNA, the CDR3 is TGTGCCAGCACCCCGGGGGGGTCCTACGAGCAGTACTTC. Residues: CASTPGGSYEQYF.

This clonotype was seen repeatedly, ten times or more. The J gene is TRBJ1-5, the V gene TRBV4-2, with D possibly matching TRBD1 (6 bases). The germline gives CDR1 LGHNA, CDR2 YNFKEQ. There are 15 residues in the CDR3. Trimming took off 0 bases at V and 7 bases at J, with 13 bases between the two ends. The chain's CDR3 is CASSQDVGAKQPQHF. The CDR3 DNA follows: TGTGCCAGCAGCCAAGACGTGGGGGCAAAACAGCCCCAGCATTTT.

This clonotype was detected ten times or more. V and J are TRBV27 and TRBJ1-1, with a possible D match to TRBD1 (5 bases). There are 11 residues in the CDR3. The germline gives CDR1 MNHEY, CDR2 SMNVEV (reference sequence). Trimming left V 7 bases short and J 4 bases short, with 7 bases between. CDR3 DNA sequence: TGTGCCAGCAAAGACAGCACTGAAGCTTTCTTT. Translation: CASKDSTEAFF.

In its sample, this clonotype was seen many times. The chain couples TRBV11-3 to TRBJ2-1; D remains ambiguous. The germline CDR1 and CDR2 sequences are SGHNT and YENEEA. V was clipped by 4 bases and J by 3 bases, with 10 bases between them. This CDR3 spans 14 amino acids. The CDR3 sequence is CASSSAGSYNEQFF. The CDR3 region has the DNA TGTGCCAGCAGCTCCGCCGGTAGCTACAATGAGCAGTTCTTC.

About this clonotype: One junction end disagrees with the germline gene, perhaps due to a read error. The chain carries TRBV2 and TRBJ1-4; D is possibly TRBD1 (6 bases). Germline CDR1 SNHLY, CDR2 FYNNEI. The CDR3 consists of 15 residues. CDR3 nucleotides: TGTGCCAGCAGTGAACAGGGGATTGCCGGTGGAGAACTGGTTTTT. Protein product: CASSEQGIAGGELVF.

The rearrangement joins TRBV20-1 to TRBJ2-7, with TRBD2 matching over 7 bases. The CDR3 is made up of 12 amino acids. J lost 10 bases, V lost 6 bases, and 12 bases had no gene match. CDR1 and CDR2 (germline): DFQATT, SNEGSKA (reference sequence). This CDR3 reads CSAREGEGKQYF. The CDR3 DNA reads TGCAGTGCCAGGGAAGGGGAGGGCAAACAGTACTTC.

This clonotype came up once. The chain has TRBV2 and TRBJ2-7, with TRBD1 matching over 12 bases. The CDR3 contains 14 residues. V shed 5 bases, J shed 7 bases, and the junction held 6 bases outside the gene matches. Per germline, CDR1 SNHLY and CDR2 FYNNEI. The CDR3 DNA sequence: TGTGCCAGCAGTAAGGGACAGGGGGCGCGGGAGCAGTACTTC. Protein product: CASSKGQGAREQYF.

The chain recombines TRBV7-2 with TRBJ2-3; TRBD2 aligns across 7 bases. Germline assignment: CDR1 SGHTA and CDR2 FQGNSA. The V segment lost 2 bases and the J segment 0 bases; nucleotides outside the gene matches: 2. This CDR3 contains 15 residues. The CDR3 DNA follows: TGTGCCAGCAGCTTAACTAGCGCTAGCACAGATACGCAGTATTTT. Protein product: CASSLTSASTDTQYF.

The chain uses TRBV24-1 and TRBJ2-1, with D unclear. Per the germline V gene, CDR1 is KGHDR and CDR2 is SFDVKD. V lost 7 bases and J lost 3, with 9 bases in between. The CDR3 has 13 residues. The CDR3 spells CATRPQVYNEQFF. The CDR3, as DNA: TGTGCCACCAGACCCCAGGTCTACAATGAGCAGTTCTTC.

By its share, this clonotype is medium-sized. The chain employs TRBV11-2 and TRBJ1-3; unclear D gene. The germline V gene has CDR1 SGHAT and CDR2 FQNNGV. Trimming shortened V by 5 bases and J by 7 bases, and 9 bases separated the two germline ends. The CDR3 has 12 residues. CDR3 in amino acids: CASSVNSNTIYF. The CDR3 DNA sequence: TGTGCCAGCAGCGTTAACAGCAACACCATATATTTT.

Concerning this clonotype: A single base separates this from a much larger clone, so it may be a read error. The chain uses TRBV7-9 and TRBJ2-1; 14 bases match TRBD2. The V gene's germline CDR1 is SEHNR and CDR2 FQNEAQ (reference sequence). The CDR3 covers 18 residues. Germline trimming cut 5 bases from V and 9 bases from J; bases unmatched to any gene: 15. The CDR3 nucleotides are TGTGCCAGCAGCCCGGGGACTAGCGGGAGTGGAACGTCACGTGAGCAGTTCTTC. It codes for CASSPGTSGSGTSREQFF.

This chain uses TRBV7-2 with TRBJ2-3; 11 bases are a match to TRBD2. Looked up from germline, CDR1 is SGHTA and CDR2 is FQGNSA. V lost 6 bases and J lost 5; bases outside the gene matches: 7. This CDR3 region has 15 residues. As DNA, the CDR3 is TGTGCCAGCAGATCTAGCGGGGGGCCTCAAGATACGCAGTATTTT. It is translated as CASRSSGGPQDTQYF.

This clonotype appeared many times. A much larger clone sits a single nucleotide away, making a read error possible. This rearrangement joins TRBV20-1 to TRBJ2-5; TRBD2 matches at 9 bases. Germline V gene lookup returns CDR1 DFQATT and CDR2 SNEGSKA (reference sequence). The V segment lost 6 bases and the J segment 4 bases; nucleotides outside the gene matches: 15. The CDR3 length is 16 residues. CDR3 nucleotide sequence: TGCAGTGCCGACCCCATGGCTAGCGGGGCACGAGAGACCCAGTACTTC. It codes for CSADPMASGARETQYF.

V and J are TRBV7-2 and TRBJ2-7; 7 bases match TRBD2. The CDR3 is 12 residues long. Germline assignment: CDR1 SGHTA and CDR2 FQGNSA. Trimming cost V 5 bases and J 3 bases; bases outside gene matches: 1. The CDR3 nucleotides read TGTGCCAGCAGCCGGGACTACTACGAGCAGTACGTC. Its protein product is CASSRDYYEQYV.

This clonotype was detected many times. V gene TRBV19 combines with J gene TRBJ1-6; no definite D call. The germline V gene has CDR1 LNHDA and CDR2 SQIVND (reference sequence). V lost 3 bases and J lost 8, with 8 bases in between. This CDR3 is 13 amino acids long. The CDR3 DNA reads TGTGCCAGTAGTATGCGGCCTGATTCACCCCTCCACTTT. Its protein product is CASSMRPDSPLHF.

In its sample, this clonotype was seen many times. A much larger clone lies one base from this, so it may be a read error. The V call is TRBV27, the J call TRBJ2-1, with 9 bases matching TRBD2. V gave up 2 bases and J gave up 7 bases; unmatched junction bases: 12. Germline CDR1 MNHEY, CDR2 SMNVEV (reference sequence). The CDR3 extends over 17 amino acids. CDR3: CASSLQAPSAGGNEQFF. CDR3 coding DNA: TGTGCCAGCAGTTTACAGGCCCCGTCCGCGGGGGGGAATGAGCAGTTCTTC.

This clonotype was seen more than once but under ten times. The chain combines TRBV6-5 with TRBJ2-3; 12 nucleotides match TRBD2. The germline V gene has CDR1 MNHEY and CDR2 SVGAGI. V dropped 6 bases and J dropped 4; count of bases not matched to a gene: 2. The CDR3 extends over 14 amino acids. CDR3 coding DNA: TGTGCCAGCAGAAGACTAGCGGGAGCAGATACGCAGTATTTT. It codes for CASRRLAGADTQYF.

This clonotype was detected many times. The junction and the germline gene differ at one end; a read error may be behind it. V gene TRBV20-1 combines with J gene TRBJ2-7, with 8 bases aligning to TRBD2. CDR1 is DFQATT, CDR2 SNEGSKA, per germline (reference sequence). CDR3 size: 15 residues. The chain's CDR3 is CSVRGGGLHNYEQYF. The CDR3 coding sequence is TGCAGTGTTCGAGGCGGGGGGCTTCACAACTACGAGCAGTATTTC.

The genes are TRBV6-1 and TRBJ2-1; no definite D call. There are 13 residues in the CDR3. V lost 5 bases to trimming and J lost 3 bases, with 8 bases between them. Germline V gene sequence: CDR1 MNHNS, CDR2 SASEGT. CDR3 loop: CASSHNIYNEQFF. CDR3 DNA: TGTGCCAGCAGTCATAATATCTACAATGAGCAGTTCTTC.

The chain joins TRBV12-3 or TRBV12-4 to TRBJ1-6; 7 bases match TRBD1. Germline trimming cut 3 bases from V and 14 bases from J; bases unmatched to any gene: 7. CDR3 length: 13 residues. The CDR3 is CASSLETGASLHF. In DNA form, the CDR3 reads TGTGCCAGCAGTTTGGAAACAGGGGCCTCCCTCCACTTT.

In its sample, this clonotype was seen many times. This may be a read error, as it is one base from a much larger clone. The J gene is TRBJ2-5, the V gene TRBV12-3 or TRBV12-4, with D perhaps matching TRBD1 (5 bases). This CDR3 region has 15 residues. Deletions cut 5 bases from V and 2 bases from J, with 15 bases between. The CDR3 sequence: CASSPSRTWQETQYF. In DNA, the CDR3 is TGTGCCAGCAGTCCCTCCAGGACATGGCAAGAGACCCAGTACTTC.

This clonotype was recorded at least ten times. The chain joins TRBV5-4 to TRBJ1-2, with 7 nucleotides matching TRBD1. Germline V lookup: CDR1 SGHNT, CDR2 YYREEE (reference sequence). The trim removed 3 bases at V and 4 bases at J, leaving 6 bases unmatched. This CDR3 spans 14 amino acids. The chain's CDR3 is CASSSKTGPYGYTF. The CDR3, as DNA: TGTGCCAGCAGCTCAAAGACAGGGCCCTATGGCTACACCTTC.

The chain couples TRBV18 to TRBJ1-1, with D uncertain. Germline lookup yields CDR1 KGHSH and CDR2 LQKENI. This CDR3 has 14 amino acids. The V end was cut by 6 bases, the J end by 2 bases, with 13 bases between. The CDR3 is CASSTSQANTEAFF. In DNA form, the CDR3 reads TGTGCCAGCTCTACAAGCCAGGCCAACACTGAAGCTTTCTTT.